This TCR beta chain was captured in a study of T cells after posttransplantation cyclophosphamide. General observations from the study: Skin or GI-infiltrating T cells shared few TRB sequences with blood. Later blood repertoires were often dominated by clones from the donor CD8+ memory compartment. Recipient CMV seropositivity and CMV reactivation strongly tracked TRB clonality.

Treatment was busulfan-fludarabine conditioning, a marrow graft, and cyclophosphamide on days +3 and +4. The CDR3 has 14 amino acids. The germline V gene encodes CDR1 SGHVS and CDR2 FNYEAQ. V shed 5 bases and J 2 bases; nucleotides not matched to a gene: 5. As regards this clone: No antigen is known for it.

Profiling relied on immunoSEQ multiplex PCR, and the TCRdb table lists in-frame clones only, not all of them. The sample includes roughly 8,300 clones, roughly four fifths seen only once; the top ten take approximately 15%. This TCR was recovered from a female patient in her 40s who received an allogeneic stem cell transplant from a related donor, was CMV-positive, and had no GVHD. The graft donor may have given rise to some T cells. Sequenced material: CD4+ T cells sorted from blood, taken 1,000 to 1,200 days after allogeneic stem cell transplant with posttransplant cyclophosphamide. The chain couples TRBV7-6 to TRBJ1-1; 7 nucleotides line up with TRBD1. CDR3 residues: CASSPRQGNTEAFF. CDR3 sequence (DNA): TGTGCCAGCAGCCCAAGACAGGGCAACACTGAAGCTTTCTTT.